This T cell receptor beta chain originates from a study of post-analysis software for immune sequencing data. Study summary: The cohort encompassed relapsing-remitting, secondary progressive and progressive-relapsing multiple sclerosis disease courses. Notes on the study in general: Strong co-clustering by F measure was evident for samples that had been prepared in the same batch. Significantly lower normalized Chao1 diversity was seen in multiple sclerosis patients than in controls. When patients were compared with controls, about 5 TRBV segments were more frequent, TRBV5-6, TRBV5-1 and TRBV20-1 among them.

A note on this clonotype: Antigen unknown. A single base separates this from a much larger clone, so it may be a read error.

Included in the TCR beta cDNA libraries were unique molecular identifiers. The authors obtained roughly 0.5 million cDNA molecules from roughly 1.1 to 9.2 million T cells. Via MiXCR, TCRdb re-called the PCR reads, giving one row per CDR3 protein. Among under 900,000 distinct CDR3 sequences listed, approximately 53% were seen once. Germline V gene data show CDR1 as SGHRS and CDR2 as YFSETQ. This CDR3 has 15 amino acids. The source is a girl under 18 with multiple sclerosis. Sequenced sample: blood. The rearrangement joins TRBV5-1 to TRBJ2-6, with a possible D match to TRBD2 (6 bases). Here the CDR3 reads CASSLAGTGANVRTF. CDR3 DNA sequence: TGCGCCAGCAGCTTGGCAGGGACTGGGGCCAACGTCCGGACTTTC.